These 18 T cell receptor beta chains were all obtained from the same sample, sequenced in a study of OX40 agonist ivuxolimab in advanced cancers. Produced via immunoSEQ multiplex PCR; TCRdb's table is partial and in-frame only. The data contain 100,000 or so clones, under 90% of them singletons. This sample comprised CD4+ or CD8+ T cells sorted from blood, obtained in a trial of the OX40 agonist ivuxolimab. The receptors here all came from an adult with an advanced solid tumor such as melanoma, head and neck, liver or kidney cancer.

This chain uses TRBV30 with TRBJ2-7; D is uncertain. Germline CDR1 and CDR2: GTSNPN and SVGIG (reference sequence). The CDR3 totals 15 residues. The V gene lost 3 bases and the J gene lost 5 bases, with 20 bases spanning the gap. In DNA, the CDR3 is TGTGCCTGGAGCCCAGACTCAACCCGGCGCCACGAGCAGTACTTC. It is translated as CAWSPDSTRRHEQYF. Full variable domain (remainder filled in from reference TRBV30 and TRBJ2-7): SQTIHQWPATLVQPVGSPLSLECTVEGTSNPNLYWYRQAAGRGLQLLFYSVGIGQISSEVPQNLSASRPQDRQFILSSKKLLLSDSGFYLCAWSPDSTRRHEQYFGPGTRLTVT.

The gene calls are TRBV18 and TRBJ1-1; 7 nucleotides agree with TRBD1. The germline CDR1 and CDR2 sequences are KGHSH and LQKENI. J lost 3 bases, V lost 6 bases, and 10 bases had no gene match. This CDR3 has 15 amino acids. The CDR3 loop is CASSRTSGTDTEAFF. CDR3 nucleotide sequence: TGTGCCAGCTCCCGTACTTCCGGGACAGACACTGAAGCTTTCTTT.

The V gene is TRBV6-1, the J gene TRBJ2-1, with D possibly matching TRBD2 (5 bases). Germline V gene lookup returns CDR1 MNHNS and CDR2 SASEGT. Trimming took off 4 bases at V and 4 bases at J, with 17 bases between the two ends. The CDR3 consists of 16 residues. The CDR3 protein is CASSAGATPGYNEQFF. CDR3 coding DNA: TGTGCCAGCAGTGCCGGAGCGACGCCGGGGTACAATGAGCAGTTCTTC.

In this sample, this clone turned up once. The chain joins TRBV5-1 to TRBJ1-1; D is perhaps TRBD1 (6 bases). The CDR3 spans 14 residues. The V end lost 0 bases, the J end lost 6 bases, and 12 bases lay between the germline ends. Germline V gene sequence: CDR1 SGHRS, CDR2 YFSETQ. CDR3 sequence: CASSLESPGAEAFF. Here the CDR3 DNA reads TGCGCCAGCAGCTTGGAATCCCCAGGGGCTGAAGCTTTCTTT. Full variable domain (remainder filled in from reference TRBV5-1 and TRBJ1-1): KAGVTQTPRYLIKTRGQQVTLSCSPISGHRSVSWYQQTPGQGLQFLFEYFSETQRNKGNFPGRFSGRQFSNSRSEMNVSTLELGDSALYLCASSLESPGAEAFFGQGTRLTVV.

This chain joins TRBV11-2 and TRBJ2-2; TRBD2 might be the D (5 bases). CDR3 length: 14 residues. Trimming took off 4 bases at V and 3 bases at J, with 9 bases between the two ends. Germline assignment: CDR1 SGHAT and CDR2 FQNNGV. This chain's CDR3 is CASSSGLYTGELFF. The CDR3 DNA is TGTGCCAGCAGCTCCGGACTGTACACCGGGGAGCTGTTTTTT.

The chain is built from TRBV30 and TRBJ1-1; D call uncertain. V lost 5 bases, J lost 0 bases, and 13 bases lay in between. CDR3 size: 14 residues. In germline, CDR1 is GTSNPN, CDR2 SVGIG (reference sequence). CDR3 protein: CAWYRGGMNTEAFF. The CDR3, as DNA: TGTGCCTGGTATCGGGGAGGGATGAACACTGAAGCTTTCTTT.

The chain carries TRBV10-3 and TRBJ1-1; D perhaps matches TRBD1 (5 bases). Germline CDR1 ENHRY, CDR2 SYGVKD. The CDR3 is 13 residues long. The V end lost 6 bases, the J end lost 1 base, and 9 bases lay between the germline ends. CDR3 region: CAISFDRNTEAFF. CDR3 in DNA: TGTGCCATCAGCTTTGACAGGAACACTGAAGCTTTCTTT.

J is TRBJ1-1 and V is TRBV7-9; unclear D gene. The CDR3 loop spans 14 amino acids. Germline values: CDR1 SEHNR, CDR2 FQNEAQ (reference sequence). The V gene lost 3 bases and the J gene lost 6 bases, with 14 bases spanning the gap. In DNA form, the CDR3 reads TGTGCCAGCAGCTTTTTCATAGCGACGTCTGAAGCTTTCTTT. The encoded protein is CASSFFIATSEAFF.

The gene calls are TRBV18 and TRBJ2-5, with TRBD1 identical over 7 bases. Trimming took 3 bases from V and 6 from J; bases not matched to a gene: 4. Germline loops: CDR1 KGHSH, CDR2 LQKENI. This CDR3 has 13 residues. This chain's CDR3 is CASSPSQGQTQYF. CDR3 sequence (DNA): TGTGCCAGCTCACCCTCACAGGGGCAGACCCAGTACTTC.

The CDR3 sequence is CASSLLVSGRARGAEQYF. The CDR3, as DNA: TGCGCCAGCAGCTTGCTTGTTAGCGGGAGGGCCAGGGGGGCCGAGCAGTACTTC. This chain uses TRBV5-1 with TRBJ2-7, with 11 bases aligning to TRBD2. The germline CDR1 and CDR2 sequences are SGHRS and YFSETQ. The CDR3 sequence is 18 residues long. Trimming removed 1 base from V and 6 bases from J; junction bases left unmatched: 15.

This rearrangement joins TRBV5-1 to TRBJ1-5; no reliable D call. Germline V gene lookup returns CDR1 SGHRS and CDR2 YFSETQ. The CDR3 extends over 14 amino acids. V shed 4 bases and J shed 4 bases, with 12 bases lying between them. CDR3 amino acids: CASSPFGGNQPQHF. CDR3 in DNA: TGCGCCAGCAGCCCTTTCGGCGGGAATCAGCCCCAGCATTTT.

V and J are TRBV29-1 and TRBJ2-2; tentative D call: TRBD1 (5 bases). The germline CDR1 and CDR2 sequences are SQVTM and ANQGSEA. This CDR3 has 15 residues. V lost 2 bases and J 1 base, leaving 11 bases between the germline ends. The CDR3 nucleotides read TGCAGCGTTGAAATACAGGACAAGAACACCGGGGAGCTGTTTTTT. This translates into CSVEIQDKNTGELFF.

The chain joins TRBV29-1 to TRBJ1-1; D is possibly TRBD1 (6 bases). From germline, CDR1 is SQVTM and CDR2 ANQGSEA. The CDR3 covers 12 residues. Trimming removed 4 bases at V and 8 bases at J, with 14 bases between. The CDR3 here is CSVVGGQIEAFF. The CDR3 DNA reads as TGCAGCGTTGTGGGGGGGCAGATAGAAGCTTTCTTT.

This clone was seen only once. The chain recombines TRBV7-9 with TRBJ2-3; 10 bases line up with TRBD2. Trimming removed 7 bases from V and 5 bases from J; junction bases left unmatched: 6. The CDR3 contains 14 residues. Germline CDR1 reads SEHNR; CDR2 reads FQNEAQ (reference sequence). CDR3 sequence: CASTLAGAKDTQYF. The CDR3 DNA follows: TGTGCCAGCACCCTAGCGGGAGCGAAAGATACGCAGTATTTT.

The V and J genes are TRBV29-1 and TRBJ1-2; 7 nucleotides line up with TRBD1. Germline CDR1 SQVTM, CDR2 ANQGSEA. V shed 2 bases and J 4 bases; nucleotides not matched to a gene: 7. This CDR3 has 14 amino acids. Here the CDR3 reads CSVEQVTGTYGYTF. The CDR3 region has the DNA TGCAGCGTTGAACAAGTGACAGGGACCTATGGCTACACCTTC.

The chain couples TRBV30 to TRBJ1-1; no firm D call. Germline V gene lookup returns CDR1 GTSNPN and CDR2 SVGIG (reference sequence). Trimming cost V 0 bases and J 5 bases, with 10 bases left between them. The CDR3 loop spans 13 amino acids. Written as DNA, the CDR3 is TGTGCCTGGAGTGTAGCGGGAGGTACTGAAGCTTTCTTT. Protein product: CAWSVAGGTEAFF.

The table lists this clone with a few counts. V and J are TRBV4-2 and TRBJ2-7; possibly TRBD1 for D (6 bases). The CDR3 extends over 16 amino acids. Germline CDR1 is LGHNA and CDR2 is YNFKEQ. V dropped 0 bases and J dropped 4 bases, with 16 bases sitting between them. The CDR3 loop reads CASSQDGARGYYEQYF. CDR3 sequence (DNA): TGTGCCAGCAGCCAAGATGGGGCCAGGGGTTATTACGAGCAGTACTTC.

The chain combines TRBV6-4 with TRBJ2-1, with 10 bases lining up with TRBD2. The CDR3 has 14 amino acids. From germline, CDR1 is MRHNA and CDR2 SNTAGT. V lost 6 bases and J lost 7; bases outside the gene matches: 6. CDR3 loop: CASSTGTSANEQFF. The CDR3 DNA follows: TGTGCCAGCAGCACCGGGACTAGCGCAAATGAGCAGTTCTTC.